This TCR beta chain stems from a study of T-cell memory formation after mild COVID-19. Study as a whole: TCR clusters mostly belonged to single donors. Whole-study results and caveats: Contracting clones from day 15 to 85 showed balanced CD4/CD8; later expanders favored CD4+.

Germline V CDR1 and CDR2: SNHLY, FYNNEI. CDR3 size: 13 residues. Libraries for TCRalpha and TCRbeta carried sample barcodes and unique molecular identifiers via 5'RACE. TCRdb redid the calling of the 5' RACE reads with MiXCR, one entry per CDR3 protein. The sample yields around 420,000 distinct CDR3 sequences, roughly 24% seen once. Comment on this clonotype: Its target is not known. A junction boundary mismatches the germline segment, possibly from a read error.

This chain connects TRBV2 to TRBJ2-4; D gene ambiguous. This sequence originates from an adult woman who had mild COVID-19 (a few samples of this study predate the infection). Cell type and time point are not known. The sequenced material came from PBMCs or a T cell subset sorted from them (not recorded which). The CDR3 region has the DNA TGTGCCAGCAGTCCCGCCCGTGACCCAGCTACTAACTTC. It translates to CASSPARDPATNF.